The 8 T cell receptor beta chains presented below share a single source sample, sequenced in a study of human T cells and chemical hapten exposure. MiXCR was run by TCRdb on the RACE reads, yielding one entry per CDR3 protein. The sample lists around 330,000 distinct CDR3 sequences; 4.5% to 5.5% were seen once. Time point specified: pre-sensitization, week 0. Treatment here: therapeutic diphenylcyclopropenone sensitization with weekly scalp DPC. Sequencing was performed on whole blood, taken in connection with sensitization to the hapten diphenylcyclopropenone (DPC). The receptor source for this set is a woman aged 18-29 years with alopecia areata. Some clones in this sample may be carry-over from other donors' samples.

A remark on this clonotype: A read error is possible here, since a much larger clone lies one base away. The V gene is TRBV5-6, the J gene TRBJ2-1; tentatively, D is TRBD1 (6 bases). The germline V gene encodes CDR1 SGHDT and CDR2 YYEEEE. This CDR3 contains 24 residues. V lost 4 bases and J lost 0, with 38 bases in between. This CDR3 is CASSPRQWIISDRPRGSSYNEQFF. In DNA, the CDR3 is TGTGCCAGCAGCCCTCGCCAGTGGATTATTTCTGACAGGCCGAGAGGAAGCTCCTACAATGAGCAGTTCTTC.

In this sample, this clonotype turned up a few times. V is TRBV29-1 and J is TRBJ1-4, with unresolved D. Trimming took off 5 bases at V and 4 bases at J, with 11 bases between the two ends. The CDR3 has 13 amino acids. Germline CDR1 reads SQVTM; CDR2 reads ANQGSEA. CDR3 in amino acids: CSVTLQDNEKLFF. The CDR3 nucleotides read TGCAGCGTTACCCTGCAGGATAATGAAAAACTGTTTTTT.

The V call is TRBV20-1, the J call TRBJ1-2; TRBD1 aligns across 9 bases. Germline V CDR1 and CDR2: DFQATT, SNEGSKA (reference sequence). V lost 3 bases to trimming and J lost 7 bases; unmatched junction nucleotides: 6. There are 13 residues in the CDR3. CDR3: CSASAGTGSGYTF. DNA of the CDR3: TGCAGTGCTAGTGCAGGGACAGGGTCTGGCTACACCTTC.

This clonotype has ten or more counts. In DNA form, the CDR3 reads TGCGCCAGCAGCTCGTCAGGGGGCGAAGACTATGGCTACACCTTC. The encoded protein is CASSSSGGEDYGYTF. This chain joins TRBV5-1 and TRBJ1-2, with 8 nucleotides matching TRBD1. CDR1 and CDR2 from the germline V gene are SGHRS and YFSETQ. The length of the CDR3 is 15 residues. The V and J ends lost 3 bases and 3 bases, in that order; junction bases with no gene match: 7.

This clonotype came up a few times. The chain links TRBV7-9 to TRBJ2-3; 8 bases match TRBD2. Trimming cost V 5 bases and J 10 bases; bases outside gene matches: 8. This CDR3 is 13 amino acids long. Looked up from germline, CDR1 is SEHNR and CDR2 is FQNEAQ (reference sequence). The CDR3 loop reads CASSLTSGQSQYF. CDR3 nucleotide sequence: TGTGCCAGCAGCCTAACTAGCGGACAATCGCAGTATTTT.

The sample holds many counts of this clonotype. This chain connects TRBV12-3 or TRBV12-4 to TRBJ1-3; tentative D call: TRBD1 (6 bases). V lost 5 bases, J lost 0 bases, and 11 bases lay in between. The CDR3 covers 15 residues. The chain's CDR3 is CASSTQGFSGNTIYF. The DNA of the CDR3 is TGTGCCAGCAGTACTCAGGGGTTCTCTGGAAACACCATATATTTT.

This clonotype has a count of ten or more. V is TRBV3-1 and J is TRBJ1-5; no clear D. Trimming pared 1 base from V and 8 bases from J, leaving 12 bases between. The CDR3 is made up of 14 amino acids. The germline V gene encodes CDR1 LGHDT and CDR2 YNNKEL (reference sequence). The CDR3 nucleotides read TGTGCCAGCAGCCAAGGACGTCAGGAAAAGCCCCAGCATTTT. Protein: CASSQGRQEKPQHF.

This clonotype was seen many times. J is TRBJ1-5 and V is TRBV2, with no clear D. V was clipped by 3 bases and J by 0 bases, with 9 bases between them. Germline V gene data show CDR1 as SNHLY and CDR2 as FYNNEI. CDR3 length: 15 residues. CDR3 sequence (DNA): TGTGCCAGCAGTGAGGGCGGGTATAGCAATCAGCCCCAGCATTTT. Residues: CASSEGGYSNQPQHF.